These 11 T cell receptor beta chains share one sample of origin, sequenced in a study of vaccination and CD4 T cells after COVID-19. Treatment of the sample: roughly nine-day PBMC culture with coronavirus spike peptide pools or control peptides (ViraFEST assay). Which antigens these TCRs recognize remains unknown. Cultured CD4+ T cell DNA was sequenced using the Oncomine TCR Beta short-read assay. TCRdb processed the PCR reads anew with MiXCR; each CDR3 protein has one entry. This sample has tens of thousands of distinct CDR3 sequences, with about 42% found just once. The sequencing here drew on CD4+ T cells from blood, cultured in vitro, taken before SARS-CoV-2 vaccination. These receptors all come from a human donor who received a COVID-19 vaccine.

For the CDR3, the DNA is TGTGCCACTTCGGGGACAGGGGATGAAGCTTTCTTT. Protein sequence: CATSGTGDEAFF. V is TRBV6-1 and J is TRBJ1-1; TRBD1 agrees at 10 bases. The CDR3 is 12 amino acids. Trimming removed 10 bases from V and 7 bases from J; junction bases left unmatched: 6. Germline CDR1 MNHNS, CDR2 SASEGT.

This clonotype has just one count. The gene calls are TRBV5-4 and TRBJ2-3; D remains unclear. With 2 bases removed from V and 0 bases from J, the gap between germline ends came to 7 bases. CDR1 and CDR2 (germline): SGHNT, YYREEE (reference sequence). The CDR3 loop spans 14 amino acids. The CDR3, as DNA: TGTGCCAGCAGCTTTCAGGCTAGCACAGATACGCAGTATTTT. Amino acids: CASSFQASTDTQYF.

The chain links TRBV19 to TRBJ2-2, with D possibly matching TRBD2 (5 bases). The CDR3 is 18 amino acids. Germline V lookup: CDR1 LNHDA, CDR2 SQIVND (reference sequence). V dropped 3 bases and J dropped 6 bases, with 23 bases sitting between them. CDR3 nucleotides: TGTGCCAGTAGTATGACCTTGAGCAAACGGGGTTATGCCGGGGAGCTGTTTTTT. It translates to CASSMTLSKRGYAGELFF.

The chain has TRBV6-5 and TRBJ2-3; no definite D call. Trimming took 3 bases from V and 6 from J, leaving 4 bases between them. The CDR3 is 11 amino acids. Per the germline V gene, CDR1 is MNHEY and CDR2 is SVGAGI. The CDR3 DNA sequence: TGTGCCAGCAGTTATGGGGATACGCAGTATTTT. Translated, it gives CASSYGDTQYF.

This clonotype was counted only a few times. The chain employs TRBV15 and TRBJ1-2, with 10 positions matching TRBD1. Losses at the gene ends were 1 base for V and 3 bases for J; bases not matched to a gene: 2. Germline V gene lookup returns CDR1 LNHNV and CDR2 YYDKDF (reference sequence). There are 15 residues in the CDR3. CDR3: CATSRGGTGDYGYTF. The CDR3 coding sequence is TGTGCCACCAGCAGAGGGGGGACAGGGGACTATGGCTACACCTTC. The full variable domain, with the rest looked up from reference TRBV15 and TRBJ1-2, is DAMVIQNPRYQVTQFGKPVTLSCSQTLNHNVMYWYQQKSSQAPKLLFHYYDKDFNNEADTPDNFQSRRPNTSFCFLDIRSPGLGDTAMYLCATSRGGTGDYGYTFGSGTRLTVV.

V gene TRBV12-5 combines with J gene TRBJ2-5; possibly TRBD2 for D (8 bases). The V end was cut by 6 bases, the J end by 5 bases, with 16 bases between. The CDR3 length is 14 residues. Germline CDR1 reads LGHNT; CDR2 reads FRNRAP. CDR3 bases: TGTGCTAGTGGCTCGGGAGGGGGCGCGGAGACCCAGTACTTC. Its translation is CASGSGGGAETQYF.

In its sample, this clonotype was seen a few times. The CDR3: CATSREGQGGQFF. The CDR3 DNA is TGTGCCACCAGCAGAGAAGGACAGGGTGGGCAGTTCTTC. V usage is TRBV15 and J usage is TRBJ2-1, with 8 bases that match TRBD1. The CDR3 spans 13 residues. Unmatched junction bases numbered 4, after V lost 0 bases and J lost 12 bases. The V gene's germline CDR1 is LNHNV and CDR2 YYDKDF (reference sequence).

The table lists this clonotype with a few counts. The chain recombines TRBV7-9 with TRBJ2-1; 12 bases fit TRBD2. After removal of 5 bases from V and 6 bases from J, the junction contained 8 bases not matched to a gene. Germline CDR1 SEHNR, CDR2 FQNEAQ (reference sequence). CDR3 length: 16 residues. CDR3 sequence reads: CASSQLAGGPGNEQFF. The CDR3 DNA reads as TGTGCCAGCAGCCAGCTAGCGGGGGGGCCGGGCAATGAGCAGTTCTTC.

The chain employs TRBV4-2 and TRBJ2-6; tentatively, D is TRBD1 (6 bases). The CDR3 runs 15 residues. CDR1 is LGHNA, CDR2 YNFKEQ, per germline. Trimming left V 2 bases short and J 4 bases short, with 9 bases between. CDR3 DNA sequence: TGTGCCAGCAGCCAACCAGGGGTCGGGGCCAACGTCCTGACTTTC. Translated: CASSQPGVGANVLTF.

V gene TRBV20-1 combines with J gene TRBJ2-5; 11 bases fit TRBD2. The V and J ends lost 6 bases and 2 bases, in that order; junction bases with no gene match: 14. Germline V gene sequence: CDR1 DFQATT, CDR2 SNEGSKA (reference sequence). The CDR3 is made up of 17 amino acids. The CDR3 coding sequence is TGCAGTGCCCCGTGGGGCTTTAGCGGGGGGGAACAAGAGACCCAGTACTTC. It translates to CSAPWGFSGGEQETQYF.

The gene calls are TRBV24-1 and TRBJ1-1; a possible D gene is TRBD1 (5 bases). Trimming shortened V by 9 bases and J by 3 bases, and 16 bases separated the two germline ends. Germline CDR1 and CDR2: KGHDR and SFDVKD. This CDR3 is 14 amino acids long. In nucleotides, the CDR3 is TGTGCCACCCGGACATACTCCGAGGACACTGAAGCTTTCTTT. It specifies CATRTYSEDTEAFF.